Listed below are T cell receptor beta chains from one sample, sequenced in a study of CD8 T cells in ankylosing spondylitis. MiXCR, run by TCRdb on the 5' RACE reads, gives a single entry per CDR3 protein. The sample contains about 160,000 distinct CDR3 sequences, 15% to 20% of which appear only once. Material for sequencing was blood, either unsorted or a sorted T cell fraction (not recorded which). The receptors were sampled from a male donor with ankylosing spondylitis or in good health (not recorded which). CDR3s include the opening cysteine and the closing phenylalanine or tryptophan. D genes are given only for firm matches. Part of the rows lack a size; the others show once, few, many or a class for expanded clones.

DNA: TGCAGTGCTCGTAGGTCTAACTCCTACAATGAGCAGTTCTTC; CDR3: CSARRSNSYNEQFF; V: TRBV20-1; J: TRBJ2-1; size: many; D: NA
DNA: TGCAGTGCTAGAGACGGGGCTGGGGCCAACGTCCTGACTTTC; CDR3: CSARDGAGANVLTF; V: TRBV20-1; J: TRBJ2-6; size: NA; D: NA
DNA: TGTGCCAGCAGTGTAGCCCGGGAGCTGTTTTTT; CDR3: CASSVARELFF; V: TRBV2; J: TRBJ2-2; size: NA; D: NA
DNA: TGCAGTGCTAGGCGGGGGGCCCTCCCGTCTTCGCAAGCTTTCTTT; CDR3: CSARRGALPSSQAFF; V: TRBV20-1; J: TRBJ1-1; size: few; D: NA
DNA: TGTGCCAGCGACGGCCAGGATACGCAGTATTTT; CDR3: CASDGQDTQYF; V: TRBV7-9; J: TRBJ2-3; size: NA; D: NA
DNA: TGCGCCAGCAGCTTATCCAGCGGGAGGGCTCGCACCGGGGAGCTGTTTTTT; CDR3: CASSLSSGRARTGELFF; V: TRBV5-1; J: TRBJ2-2; size: NA; D: TRBD2
DNA: TGCAGTGCTAGGAGCGGAGACGAGCAGTACTTC; CDR3: CSARSGDEQYF; V: TRBV20-1; J: TRBJ2-7; size: many; D: NA
DNA: TGTGCCAGCAGTGGATGGACTCCCTACAATGAGCAGTTCTTC; CDR3: CASSGWTPYNEQFF; V: TRBV25-1; J: TRBJ2-1; size: few; D: NA
DNA: TGTGCCAGCTCACCTCCTGGGTACGAGCAAGAGACCCAGTACTTC; CDR3: CASSPPGYEQETQYF; V: TRBV18; J: TRBJ2-5; size: few; D: NA
DNA: TGTGCCAGCATTCAGGGGGGCATCCGCACCGGGGAGCTGTTTTTT; CDR3: CASIQGGIRTGELFF; V: TRBV2; J: TRBJ2-2; size: NA; D: NA
DNA: TGTGCCAGCAGGTCCTATCCTAGCGAAACTTACAATGAGCAGTTCTTC; CDR3: CASRSYPSETYNEQFF; V: TRBV6-5; J: TRBJ2-1; size: NA; D: NA
DNA: TGCGCCAGCAGCTTATGGGGATCCAACACAGATACGCAGTATTTT; CDR3: CASSLWGSNTDTQYF; V: TRBV5-1; J: TRBJ2-3; size: medium-sized; D: NA
DNA: TGTGCCAGCAGTGGGGCTCAGGGAAATACGCAGTATTTT; CDR3: CASSGAQGNTQYF; V: TRBV12-3/TRBV12-4; J: TRBJ2-3; size: many; D: NA
DNA: TGTGCCAGCAGTCTCGCGGGCGGGACGGGTGAGCAGTTCTTC; CDR3: CASSLAGGTGEQFF; V: TRBV12-3/TRBV12-4; J: TRBJ2-1; size: many; D: NA
DNA: TGTGCCAGCAGTCGGGATCTAGGGCATGGCTACACCTTC; CDR3: CASSRDLGHGYTF; V: TRBV25-1; J: TRBJ1-2; size: NA; D: NA
DNA: TGTGCCAGCAGCTTAGCTGAGGCGTCCCCCCACAATGAGCAGTTCTTC; CDR3: CASSLAEASPHNEQFF; V: TRBV7-6; J: TRBJ2-1; size: NA; D: NA
DNA: TGCGCCAGCAGCTTGGACAGCGGGTCGACGGAAGCTTTCTTT; CDR3: CASSLDSGSTEAFF; V: TRBV5-1; J: TRBJ1-1; size: many; D: NA
DNA: TGCAGTGCTAGGGGCTACGAGCAGTACTTC; CDR3: CSARGYEQYF; V: TRBV20-1; J: TRBJ2-7; size: many; D: NA
DNA: TGTGCCAGCAGCCAAAGATATAGCGGGAGGCCCAGCTCCTACGAGCAGTACTTC; CDR3: CASSQRYSGRPSSYEQYF; V: TRBV3-1; J: TRBJ2-7; size: many; D: TRBD2
DNA: TGTGCCAGCAGCTCGAGACAGGACCGAAGCAATGAGCAGTTCTTC; CDR3: CASSSRQDRSNEQFF; V: TRBV7-1; J: TRBJ2-1; size: few; D: NA
DNA: TGTGCCAGCAGTCCACAGGGACTCCACAACGAGCAGTACTTC; CDR3: CASSPQGLHNEQYF; V: TRBV2; J: TRBJ2-7; size: NA; D: NA
DNA: TGCGCCAGCAGCTTGCCAGAGCCTAGCACAGATACGCAGTATTTT; CDR3: CASSLPEPSTDTQYF; V: TRBV5-1; J: TRBJ2-3; size: few; D: NA
DNA: TGTGCCAGCAGTTTTGGGGGACTAGTGTACAATGAGCAGTTCTTC; CDR3: CASSFGGLVYNEQFF; V: TRBV28; J: TRBJ2-1; size: many; D: TRBD2
DNA: TGTGCCAGTAGCCCGGACAGTTATCAGCCCCAGCATTTT; CDR3: CASSPDSYQPQHF; V: TRBV19; J: TRBJ1-5; size: NA; D: NA
DNA: TGTGCCAGCACCCGACCGGGACCGTTGTACCAAGAGACCCAGTACTTC; CDR3: CASTRPGPLYQETQYF; V: TRBV11-2; J: TRBJ2-5; size: few; D: NA